Presented here are 5 T cell receptor beta chains from one specimen sequenced in a study of early T cells in non-severe SARS-CoV-2 infection. One entry per CDR3 protein, called by TCRdb with MiXCR from the 5' RACE reads. The table shows about 83,000 distinct CDR3 sequences, with over 9.5% occurring only once. This specimen consisted of whole blood, obtained at baseline. The source is an adult who was a healthcare worker with PCR-confirmed SARS-CoV-2 infection or an uninfected control (not recorded which).

This clonotype was observed a handful of times. The genes are TRBV20-1 and TRBJ2-2; the D gene is possibly TRBD1 (6 bases). Germline-derived CDR1 and CDR2 are DFQATT and SNEGSKA (reference sequence). The V end was cut by 1 base, the J end by 6 bases, with 9 bases between. The CDR3 consists of 13 residues. Here the CDR3 DNA reads TGCAGTGCTAGAGCAGGGGTAGCCGGGGAGCTGTTTTTT. As protein: CSARAGVAGELFF.

This clonotype was found many times. The chain employs TRBV12-3 or TRBV12-4 and TRBJ2-1, with D hard to call. CDR3 length equals 11 residues. V shed 5 bases and J shed 2 bases, with 1 base lying between them. The CDR3 DNA is TGTGCCAGCAGTACCTACAATGAGCAGTTCTTC. It yields the protein CASSTYNEQFF.

This clonotype was detected ten times or more. The rearrangement uses TRBV5-6 and TRBJ2-7, with D maybe TRBD1 (6 bases). The V end was cut by 5 bases, the J end by 0 bases, with 18 bases between. The CDR3 has 16 residues. In germline, CDR1 is SGHDT, CDR2 YYEEEE. The CDR3 reads CASSPDGQRISYEQYF. The CDR3 nucleotides are TGTGCCAGCAGTCCCGACGGACAGCGGATCTCCTACGAGCAGTACTTC.

The V gene is TRBV12-3 or TRBV12-4, the J gene TRBJ1-5; D is possibly TRBD1 (5 bases). Between the trimmed V and J ends, which lost 5 bases and 3 bases, there was a span of 8 bases. The CDR3 has 13 amino acids. CDR3 coding DNA: TGTGCCAGCAGTCGACAGATCAATCAGCCCCAGCATTTT. Protein product: CASSRQINQPQHF.

The sample holds a few counts of this clonotype. This chain connects TRBV3-1 to TRBJ2-5, with a possible D match to TRBD1 (5 bases). Germline V gene data show CDR1 as LGHDT and CDR2 as YNNKEL (reference sequence). This CDR3 spans 13 amino acids. Trimming removed 4 bases from V and 2 bases from J, with 8 bases in between. The CDR3 DNA sequence: TGTGCCAGCAGCCCCGACAGTCAAGAGACCCAGTACTTC. Translating gives CASSPDSQETQYF.